Following are 17 T cell receptor beta chains from one sample sequenced in a study of blood T cell repertoires in COVID-19 (dated by TCRdb to the early 2020s). Library construction relied on the immunoSEQ multiplex PCR assay. This is the immuneACCESS table as TCRdb keeps it, with only in-frame sequences that have V and J called. A part of the clones is gone; compared with another copy, unresolved V genes explain less than half, and the rest is unexplained. The sample data list about 81,000 clones, and around 75% of these were observed just once. Of the sample, 4% to 5% falls within the top ten clones. Sequencing was performed on peripheral blood. These receptors were taken from a woman between 50 and 59 years old with acute or convalescent COVID-19.

The V and J genes are TRBV5-6 and TRBJ1-4; weak D call: TRBD1 (6 bases). This CDR3 has 14 amino acids. Germline-derived CDR1 and CDR2 are SGHDT and YYEEEE. V lost 3 bases, J lost 4 bases, and 10 bases lay in between. In DNA form, the CDR3 reads TGTGCCAGCAGCTGGGGGCAGATTAATGAAAAACTGTTTTTT. As protein: CASSWGQINEKLFF.

The gene calls are TRBV2 and TRBJ1-4; 7 nucleotides match TRBD1. Germline loops: CDR1 SNHLY, CDR2 FYNNEI. V gave up 6 bases and J gave up 7 bases; unmatched junction bases: 14. The CDR3 length is 16 residues. The CDR3 DNA reads as TGTGCCAGCAGGAGATTTGAGGGGGACAGTGGTGAAAAACTGTTTTTT. Amino acids: CASRRFEGDSGEKLFF.

Comment on this clone: Other DNA sequences within the sample encode an identical CDR3. The rearrangement links TRBV5-1 to TRBJ1-5; D may be TRBD1 (6 bases). Germline V lookup: CDR1 SGHRS, CDR2 YFSETQ. Deletions cut 0 bases from V and 4 bases from J, with 14 bases between. The CDR3 covers 16 residues. CDR3 in DNA: TGCGCCAGCAGCTTGGATGGCAGGGGTTCAAATCAGCCCCAGCATTTT. It translates to CASSLDGRGSNQPQHF.

The CDR3 sequence is CASSQGPQAYGYTF. DNA of the CDR3: TGTGCCAGCAGCCAGGGCCCTCAGGCCTATGGCTACACCTTC. The V and J genes are TRBV6-5 and TRBJ1-2; tentative D call: TRBD1 (5 bases). The CDR3 is made up of 14 amino acids. The germline V and J ends were trimmed by 6 bases and 4 bases, with 15 bases remaining between them. Looked up from germline, CDR1 is MNHEY and CDR2 is SVGAGI.

The rearrangement uses TRBV15 and TRBJ2-6; D unclear. Germline V lookup: CDR1 LNHNV, CDR2 YYDKDF (reference sequence). Deletions cut 3 bases from V and 0 bases from J, with 3 bases between. This CDR3 is built from 14 residues. DNA of the CDR3: TGTGCCACCAGCAGTAACTCTGGGGCCAACGTCCTGACTTTC. Translation gives CATSSNSGANVLTF.

V is TRBV6-5 and J is TRBJ2-1, with 9 bases identical to TRBD2. CDR1 MNHEY and CDR2 SVGAGI come from the germline V gene. This CDR3 comprises 15 residues. The ends lost 11 bases at V and 0 bases at J; junction bases unmatched: 8. As DNA, the CDR3 is TGTGCCGTACGCGGGGGGGCTAGCTCCTACAATGAGCAGTTCTTC. Translation: CAVRGGASSYNEQFF.

This chain links TRBV30 with TRBJ1-2; perhaps TRBD1 as D (6 bases). The V gene lost 3 bases and the J gene lost 3 bases, with 8 bases spanning the gap. Germline assignment: CDR1 GTSNPN and CDR2 SVGIG (reference sequence). This CDR3 comprises 12 residues. In DNA form, the CDR3 reads TGTGCCTGGAGCCCAGGGGACTATGGCTACACCTTC. It translates to CAWSPGDYGYTF.

This clone was detected a few times. This rearrangement joins TRBV28 to TRBJ2-7, with D maybe TRBD1 (5 bases). CDR1 MDHEN and CDR2 SYDVKM come from the germline V gene. The length of the CDR3 is 12 residues. V lost 6 bases and J lost 3, with 9 bases in between. CDR3 DNA sequence: TGTGCCAGCAGCCCAGGGTTCTACGAGCAGTACTTC. Protein: CASSPGFYEQYF.

A remark on this clone: The sample contains more than one DNA sequence encoding this CDR3. This sequence joins TRBV19 and TRBJ1-5; 7 bases are a match to TRBD1. Germline V gene data show CDR1 as LNHDA and CDR2 as SQIVND (reference sequence). Trimming took 5 bases from V and 2 from J; bases not matched to a gene: 6. This CDR3 spans 15 amino acids. The CDR3 sequence: CASSGRTGGNQPQHF. CDR3 coding DNA: TGTGCCAGTAGTGGGCGGACAGGAGGCAATCAGCCCCAGCATTTT.

The chain uses TRBV2 and TRBJ2-5; TRBD1 aligns across 7 bases. Unmatched junction bases numbered 6, after V lost 3 bases and J lost 5 bases. CDR1 and CDR2 (germline): SNHLY, FYNNEI. CDR3 length: 14 amino acids. CDR3 sequence reads: CASSDRDRVETQYF. DNA of the CDR3: TGTGCCAGCAGTGATCGAGACAGGGTGGAGACCCAGTACTTC.

The J gene is TRBJ1-2, the V gene TRBV4-3, with 9 bases matching TRBD1. This CDR3 has 16 amino acids. V shed 3 bases and J 11 bases; nucleotides not matched to a gene: 16. Per germline, CDR1 LGHNA and CDR2 YSLEER. The CDR3 spells CASSHAFGDRERSYTF. CDR3 DNA sequence: TGCGCCAGCAGCCACGCTTTCGGGGACAGGGAAAGGAGTTACACCTTC.

V is TRBV7-2 and J is TRBJ2-5; 8 nucleotides line up with TRBD2. This CDR3 contains 15 residues. The V gene end was trimmed by 7 bases and the J gene end by 0 bases; junction bases not matched to a gene: 7. Per the germline V gene, CDR1 is SGHTA and CDR2 is FQGNSA. CDR3 residues: CASIRQRGYQETQYF. The DNA of the CDR3 is TGTGCCAGCATACGCCAGCGGGGGTACCAAGAGACCCAGTACTTC.

The CDR3 nucleotides are TGTGCCAGCAGCTTAGATTTCTGGGAGGGGGCCGGGGAGCTGTTTTTT. Translating gives CASSLDFWEGAGELFF. The chain links TRBV7-2 to TRBJ2-2, with D possibly matching TRBD2 (7 bases). CDR1 SGHTA and CDR2 FQGNSA come from the germline V gene. The CDR3 sequence is 16 residues long. V was pared by 1 base and J by 6 bases, with 15 bases between.

This clone was counted only a few times. This sequence joins TRBV20-1 and TRBJ2-7; D is possibly TRBD2 (5 bases). The CDR3 sequence is 14 residues long. The V end was cut by 3 bases, the J end by 6 bases, with 18 bases between. CDR1 and CDR2 from the germline V gene are DFQATT and SNEGSKA (reference sequence). Here the CDR3 reads CSASDPSYRPEQYF. The CDR3 region has the DNA TGCAGTGCTAGTGACCCTAGCTACCGACCCGAGCAGTACTTC.

The table lists this clone with a few counts. CDR3 loop: CATGWDYGGYTF. The CDR3 DNA follows: TGTGCCACCGGTTGGGACTACGGTGGCTACACCTTC. V is TRBV28 and J is TRBJ1-2, with TRBD1 as a possible D gene (5 bases). The CDR3 has 12 residues. CDR1 is MDHEN, CDR2 SYDVKM, per germline. V was shortened by 10 bases and J by 7 bases, with 16 bases between the two germline ends.

The V call is TRBV10-3, the J call TRBJ1-2; no firm D call. In germline, CDR1 is ENHRY, CDR2 SYGVKD. Trimming left V 0 bases short and J 3 bases short, with 8 bases between. The CDR3 is made up of 14 amino acids. In DNA, the CDR3 is TGTGCCATCAGTGAGTCGAGGGCAGACTATGGCTACACCTTC. This gives the protein CAISESRADYGYTF.

V and J are TRBV2 and TRBJ1-1, with D possibly TRBD1 on 5 matching bases. Germline V gene lookup returns CDR1 SNHLY and CDR2 FYNNEI. CDR3 length: 12 residues. V lost 8 bases to trimming and J lost 4 bases, with 11 bases between them. In nucleotides, the CDR3 is TGTGCCAGCCTTCTTACAGGCACTGAAGCTTTCTTT. Translation gives CASLLTGTEAFF.